Listed below are T cell receptor beta chains from one sample, sequenced in a study of blood T cell repertoires in COVID-19. The assay was immunoSEQ multiplex PCR, and TCRdb's table has in-frame clones only and misses some. The sample contains about 250,000 clones, about 73% of which appear only once. What was sequenced was peripheral blood. These receptors all come from a woman of 80 years or more with acute or convalescent COVID-19. Each CDR3 is given with its conserved first and last residue. Each record gives: clone size, J gene, D gene, V gene, CDR3 DNA, CDR3 protein. A D gene is named only where the DNA matches it firmly. Only some rows state a clone size, as once, few, many or a class for expanded clones.

abundance: once; j_gene: TRBJ1-5; d_gene: NA; v_gene: TRBV2; CDR3nt: TGTACCAGCAGTAGACTCCGGGACATTAATCAGTCCCAGCATTTT; CDR3aa: CTSSRLRDINQSQHF
abundance: NA; j_gene: TRBJ1-5; d_gene: TRBD1; v_gene: TRBV15; CDR3nt: TGTGCCACCAGCCGAGGGACAGATAGCAATCAGCCCCAGCATTTT; CDR3aa: CATSRGTDSNQPQHF
abundance: NA; j_gene: TRBJ2-3; d_gene: NA; v_gene: TRBV6-5; CDR3nt: TGTGCCAGCAGTTATGGAGATTACACAGATACGCAGTATTTT; CDR3aa: CASSYGDYTDTQYF
abundance: NA; j_gene: TRBJ1-1; d_gene: NA; v_gene: TRBV11-2; CDR3nt: TGTGCCAGCAGCAACAGGGAATTGGTGCGAGCTTTCTTT; CDR3aa: CASSNRELVRAFF
abundance: NA; j_gene: TRBJ2-1; d_gene: TRBD1; v_gene: TRBV6-6; CDR3nt: TGTGCCAGCATTTGGCAGGGGGACAATGAGCAGTTCTTC; CDR3aa: CASIWQGDNEQFF
abundance: NA; j_gene: TRBJ1-2; d_gene: TRBD1; v_gene: TRBV7-2; CDR3nt: TGTGCCAGCAGCTTAGGTACGACAGGGGCCGAAAGGGGCTACACCTTC; CDR3aa: CASSLGTTGAERGYTF
abundance: NA; j_gene: TRBJ2-5; d_gene: NA; v_gene: TRBV19; CDR3nt: TGTGCCAGTAGTACGACAGGTTCGGGCCAAGAGACCCAGTACTTC; CDR3aa: CASSTTGSGQETQYF
abundance: NA; j_gene: TRBJ2-5; d_gene: NA; v_gene: TRBV27; CDR3nt: TGTGCCAGCAGTTTAGGAGGGGCGCGTGAGACCCAGTACTTC; CDR3aa: CASSLGGARETQYF
abundance: NA; j_gene: TRBJ1-2; d_gene: TRBD1; v_gene: TRBV6-5; CDR3nt: TGTGCCAGCAGATTAACAGGGGGCTCTGGGTATGGCTACACCTTC; CDR3aa: CASRLTGGSGYGYTF
abundance: NA; j_gene: TRBJ2-2; d_gene: NA; v_gene: TRBV19; CDR3nt: TGTGCCAGTGCGGGGCAGCCCCTTAACACCGGGGAGCTGTTTTTT; CDR3aa: CASAGQPLNTGELFF
abundance: NA; j_gene: TRBJ2-5; d_gene: NA; v_gene: TRBV3-1/TRBV3-2; CDR3nt: TGTGCCAGCAGCCAAGGGCCCCCAGAGACCCAGTACTTC; CDR3aa: CASSQGPPETQYF
abundance: NA; j_gene: TRBJ1-2; d_gene: NA; v_gene: TRBV12-5; CDR3nt: TGTGCTAGTGGTGTTAGGGGATCGGGCTACACCTTC; CDR3aa: CASGVRGSGYTF
abundance: NA; j_gene: TRBJ1-1; d_gene: NA; v_gene: TRBV5-1; CDR3nt: TGCGCCAGCAGCTTCCAGGGAACGAACACTGAAGCTTTCTTT; CDR3aa: CASSFQGTNTEAFF
abundance: few; j_gene: TRBJ1-3; d_gene: TRBD1; v_gene: TRBV7-2; CDR3nt: TGTGCCAGCAGTCGGGACAGGGGAAACACCATATATTTT; CDR3aa: CASSRDRGNTIYF
abundance: NA; j_gene: TRBJ2-5; d_gene: NA; v_gene: TRBV5-1; CDR3nt: TGCGCCAGCAGCGTGCCCGGGCAAGAGACCCAGTACTTC; CDR3aa: CASSVPGQETQYF
abundance: NA; j_gene: TRBJ2-7; d_gene: TRBD1; v_gene: TRBV4-2; CDR3nt: TGTGCCAGCAGCCCATACGCGGACAGGACAACCTACGAGCAGTACTTC; CDR3aa: CASSPYADRTTYEQYF
abundance: NA; j_gene: TRBJ1-1; d_gene: NA; v_gene: TRBV9; CDR3nt: TGTGCCAGCAGCGTAGAGGTCACGGGAGAAGAAGCTTTCTTT; CDR3aa: CASSVEVTGEEAFF
abundance: NA; j_gene: TRBJ2-3; d_gene: NA; v_gene: TRBV7-9; CDR3nt: TGTGCCAGCAGCTTAGGAGGGCGGGGTCGGGCAGATACGCAGTATTTT; CDR3aa: CASSLGGRGRADTQYF
abundance: NA; j_gene: TRBJ2-1; d_gene: NA; v_gene: TRBV19; CDR3nt: TGTGCCAGTAGTATGGTGCGACGGGTATCCTACAATGAGCAGTTCTTC; CDR3aa: CASSMVRRVSYNEQFF
abundance: few; j_gene: TRBJ2-1; d_gene: NA; v_gene: TRBV5-4; CDR3nt: TGTGCCAGCAGCTTGGTGGGGACAAATGAGCAGTTCTTC; CDR3aa: CASSLVGTNEQFF
abundance: NA; j_gene: TRBJ1-2; d_gene: NA; v_gene: TRBV6-5; CDR3nt: TGTGCCAGCAGAAGGCCAGGAGGCGCTAACTATGGCTACACCTTC; CDR3aa: CASRRPGGANYGYTF
abundance: few; j_gene: TRBJ1-3; d_gene: TRBD1; v_gene: TRBV29-1; CDR3nt: TGCAGCGTTGCGCGTGGGACAGGGTTCGGAAACACCATATATTTT; CDR3aa: CSVARGTGFGNTIYF
abundance: once; j_gene: TRBJ1-5; d_gene: TRBD1; v_gene: TRBV10-3; CDR3nt: TGTGCCATCAGCACGGGACAGGGGAGCGTTCAGCCCCAGCATTTT; CDR3aa: CAISTGQGSVQPQHF
abundance: few; j_gene: TRBJ2-7; d_gene: TRBD1; v_gene: TRBV27; CDR3nt: TGTGCCACCTCGCTCCGGGACAGGCCAAGCGAGCAGTACTTC; CDR3aa: CATSLRDRPSEQYF
abundance: NA; j_gene: TRBJ2-5; d_gene: TRBD1; v_gene: TRBV5-1; CDR3nt: TGCGCCAGCAGCCGCCAAGGACAGGTCCAAGAGACCCAGTACTTC; CDR3aa: CASSRQGQVQETQYF
abundance: NA; j_gene: TRBJ1-1; d_gene: NA; v_gene: TRBV25-1; CDR3nt: TGTGCCAGCAGTTCCCGAGGGAGGATGAACACTGAAGCTTTCTTT; CDR3aa: CASSSRGRMNTEAFF
abundance: once; j_gene: TRBJ1-1; d_gene: TRBD1; v_gene: TRBV30; CDR3nt: TGTGCCTGCTCTTGGGACAGGGCAACTGAAGCTTTCTTT; CDR3aa: CACSWDRATEAFF
abundance: NA; j_gene: TRBJ2-5; d_gene: TRBD1; v_gene: TRBV28; CDR3nt: TGTGCCACCTCCAACAGGGGGCTTCAAGAGACCCAGTACTTC; CDR3aa: CATSNRGLQETQYF
abundance: NA; j_gene: TRBJ2-2; d_gene: TRBD1; v_gene: TRBV7-6; CDR3nt: TGTGCCAGCAGCGACAGGGGTCACGGGGAGCTGTTTTTT; CDR3aa: CASSDRGHGELFF
abundance: few; j_gene: TRBJ2-7; d_gene: TRBD2; v_gene: TRBV19; CDR3nt: TGTGCCAGTAGTTCATTAGCGGGAGAGACCTACGAGCAGTACTTC; CDR3aa: CASSSLAGETYEQYF
abundance: NA; j_gene: TRBJ2-1; d_gene: TRBD2; v_gene: TRBV4-1; CDR3nt: TGCGCCAGCAGCCGCGGGACTAGCGAGTACAATGAGCAGTTCTTC; CDR3aa: CASSRGTSEYNEQFF
abundance: NA; j_gene: TRBJ2-3; d_gene: NA; v_gene: TRBV12-3/TRBV12-4; CDR3nt: TGTGCCAGCAACCCCGGGTCATCCACGCAGTATTTT; CDR3aa: CASNPGSSTQYF
abundance: few; j_gene: TRBJ2-5; d_gene: NA; v_gene: TRBV19; CDR3nt: TGTGCCAGTAGTATTTTACAGGCTAGTCAAGAGACCCAGTACTTC; CDR3aa: CASSILQASQETQYF
abundance: NA; j_gene: TRBJ2-1; d_gene: TRBD2; v_gene: TRBV7-2; CDR3nt: TGTGCCAGCAGCTCAAATATGGGACTAGCGGGATTCTACAATGAGCAGTTCTTC; CDR3aa: CASSSNMGLAGFYNEQFF
abundance: NA; j_gene: TRBJ1-1; d_gene: NA; v_gene: TRBV19; CDR3nt: TGTGCCAGTAGTATGCCGGGGGGGGGAGCTTTCTTT; CDR3aa: CASSMPGGGAFF
abundance: NA; j_gene: TRBJ2-3; d_gene: NA; v_gene: TRBV24-1; CDR3nt: TGTGCCACCAGTGAGGCTTCCACAGATACGCAGTATTTT; CDR3aa: CATSEASTDTQYF
abundance: NA; j_gene: TRBJ1-3; d_gene: NA; v_gene: TRBV19; CDR3nt: TGTGCCAGTAGCAACAGTTACTCTGGAAACACCATATATTTT; CDR3aa: CASSNSYSGNTIYF
abundance: NA; j_gene: TRBJ2-7; d_gene: TRBD2; v_gene: TRBV18; CDR3nt: TGTGCCAGCTCCCCCTCCGGGACTAGCGGGAACCCCTACGAGCAGTACTTC; CDR3aa: CASSPSGTSGNPYEQYF
abundance: NA; j_gene: TRBJ2-5; d_gene: TRBD2; v_gene: TRBV18; CDR3nt: TGTGCCAGCTCACCAGGGACTAGCGGACAAGAGACCCAGTACTTC; CDR3aa: CASSPGTSGQETQYF
abundance: few; j_gene: TRBJ2-2; d_gene: TRBD1; v_gene: TRBV7-9; CDR3nt: TGTGCCAGCAGCAAGGGACAGGAGAAAGCCGGGGAGCTGTTTTTT; CDR3aa: CASSKGQEKAGELFF
abundance: NA; j_gene: TRBJ1-5; d_gene: NA; v_gene: TRBV30; CDR3nt: TGTGCCTGGAGTAGGCAGGGCAATCAGCCCCAGCATTTT; CDR3aa: CAWSRQGNQPQHF
abundance: NA; j_gene: TRBJ2-5; d_gene: TRBD1; v_gene: TRBV19; CDR3nt: TGTGCCAGTAGTACTCCCAGACAGGGGGCAGGGGAGACCCAGTACTTC; CDR3aa: CASSTPRQGAGETQYF
abundance: NA; j_gene: TRBJ2-3; d_gene: NA; v_gene: TRBV28; CDR3nt: TGTGCCAGCAGTTCTGTCCCCGGTACGCAGTATTTT; CDR3aa: CASSSVPGTQYF
abundance: few; j_gene: TRBJ1-2; d_gene: NA; v_gene: TRBV7-2; CDR3nt: TGTGCCAGCAGCTTAAATGGCAGAACCAATGGCTACACCTTC; CDR3aa: CASSLNGRTNGYTF
abundance: NA; j_gene: TRBJ2-7; d_gene: TRBD2; v_gene: TRBV7-2; CDR3nt: TGTGCCAGCAGCTTAGCGCCGGGACTAGCGGGAGTTCCAGGCGGCGAGCAGTACTTC; CDR3aa: CASSLAPGLAGVPGGEQYF
abundance: few; j_gene: TRBJ2-4; d_gene: NA; v_gene: TRBV20-1; CDR3nt: TGCAGTGCTAGTCGACAGAATCCCAAAAACATTCAGTACTTC; CDR3aa: CSASRQNPKNIQYF
abundance: NA; j_gene: TRBJ1-1; d_gene: NA; v_gene: TRBV27; CDR3nt: TGTGCCAGCAGAAAAGCTCTGACAGGTAGCACTGAAGCTTTCTTT; CDR3aa: CASRKALTGSTEAFF
abundance: NA; j_gene: TRBJ2-5; d_gene: TRBD2; v_gene: TRBV9; CDR3nt: TGTGCCAGCAGCGTTAACTGGGGGGGAGGAGAGACCCAGTACTTC; CDR3aa: CASSVNWGGGETQYF
abundance: NA; j_gene: TRBJ2-5; d_gene: NA; v_gene: TRBV7-3; CDR3nt: TGTGCCAGCAGCCGCGGCAGCCAAGAGACCCAGTACTTC; CDR3aa: CASSRGSQETQYF
abundance: NA; j_gene: TRBJ2-1; d_gene: NA; v_gene: TRBV13; CDR3nt: TGTGCCAGCAGCCCCAGGGACTCCACCTACAATGAGCAGTTCTTC; CDR3aa: CASSPRDSTYNEQFF
abundance: NA; j_gene: TRBJ2-1; d_gene: TRBD2; v_gene: TRBV5-4; CDR3nt: TGTGCCAGCAGCCTTAAGCGGGGGGGCGCCTACAATGAGCAGTTCTTC; CDR3aa: CASSLKRGGAYNEQFF
abundance: NA; j_gene: TRBJ2-7; d_gene: NA; v_gene: TRBV29-1; CDR3nt: TGCAGCGCCCTACTCCAACGCGAGCAGTACTTC; CDR3aa: CSALLQREQYF
abundance: NA; j_gene: TRBJ2-4; d_gene: NA; v_gene: TRBV4-3; CDR3nt: TGCGCCAGCAGCCAAGCCGACAGTCTAGCCAAAAACATTCAGTACTTC; CDR3aa: CASSQADSLAKNIQYF
abundance: once; j_gene: TRBJ1-1; d_gene: TRBD1; v_gene: TRBV28; CDR3nt: TGTGCCAGCAGTTGGCGTGCAGGGGGGAGGCCTGAAGCTTTCTTT; CDR3aa: CASSWRAGGRPEAFF
abundance: few; j_gene: TRBJ2-7; d_gene: TRBD1; v_gene: TRBV27; CDR3nt: TGTGCCAGCAGTTCGGGGGACAGGGGGTTGCAGTACTTC; CDR3aa: CASSSGDRGLQYF